Below are 10 T cell receptor beta chains sequenced from a single sample in a study of regulatory T cells in long-lasting Graves disease. TCR beta libraries were built with iRepertoire HTBI primers and Arm-PCR of CDR3 regions. TCRdb analysed the multiplex PCR reads with MiXCR anew, one entry per CDR3 protein. The data show a few hundred thousand distinct CDR3 sequences, with less than 30% seen just once and around 30% held by the top ten. Documented time point: persistent/refractory GD, antithyroid drugs over 5 years with positive TRAb. There was RNA extracted from PBMCs, and the TCR library was made from it. Sequenced material: peripheral blood mononuclear cells (PBMCs), taken when the disease was refractory, from a patient treated with antithyroid drugs. The receptors derive from a woman in her thirties or forties with Graves disease.

Regarding this clonotype: Being one base from a much bigger clone, this may be a read error. The chain is built from TRBV28 and TRBJ2-7, with D perhaps matching TRBD1 (5 bases). Germline CDR1 reads MDHEN; CDR2 reads SYDVKM. The V and J ends lost 5 bases and 10 bases respectively, with 21 bases between them. The CDR3 consists of 14 residues. The DNA of the CDR3 is TGTGCCAGCAGTCCCCTGGACAAGGGAATCGATCAGTACTTC. This sequence encodes CASSPLDKGIDQYF.

This clonotype was recorded at least ten times. The V call is TRBV15, the J call TRBJ1-4; D is unresolved. Germline lookup yields CDR1 LNHNV and CDR2 YYDKDF (reference sequence). V lost 7 bases to trimming and J lost 2 bases, with 17 bases between them. The CDR3 is 16 residues long. CDR3 in amino acids: CATTDHDEATNEKLFF. CDR3 coding DNA: TGTGCCACCACCGACCATGATGAGGCTACTAATGAAAAACTGTTTTTT.

The CDR3 nucleotides read TGTGCCAGCAGTTATCTCCGGGACCCTCTGAACTACGAGCAGTACTTC. Translated, it gives CASSYLRDPLNYEQYF. The chain combines TRBV12-3 or TRBV12-4 with TRBJ2-7, with D perhaps matching TRBD1 or TRBD2 (5 bases each). The CDR3 totals 16 residues. The V gene lost 4 bases and the J gene lost 3 bases, with 19 bases spanning the gap.

This clonotype occurred many times. CDR3 loop: CASSYFSNQPQHF. In nucleotides, the CDR3 is TGTGCCAGCAGTTACTTTAGCAATCAGCCCCAGCATTTT. The V gene is TRBV28, the J gene TRBJ1-5; no definite D call. This CDR3 has 13 amino acids. V gave up 4 bases and J gave up 0 bases, with 4 bases separating them. Germline V gene lookup returns CDR1 MDHEN and CDR2 SYDVKM.

The chain couples TRBV28 to TRBJ2-3, with unresolved D. Germline CDR1 is MDHEN and CDR2 is SYDVKM. The CDR3 has 13 residues. Trimming took 4 bases from V and 10 from J, leaving 15 bases between them. The CDR3 DNA follows: TGTGCCAGCAGTTCCCGGAATCCCCTACCGCAGTATTTT. Translated, it gives CASSSRNPLPQYF.

This clonotype was seen many times. The conserved final phenylalanine or tryptophan is absent from the CDR3, which likely points to a read error. The DNA is left out, because the CDR3 cannot be placed on it with certainty; the CDR3 is given as TCRdb lists it. The V call is TRBV28, the J call TRBJ1-1; no DNA check was done on the table's D call, TRBD1. Germline V CDR1 and CDR2: MDHEN, SYDVKM. The CDR3 is 12 amino acids long, termini counted. The CDR3 sequence is CASSFGDSLDSI.

This clonotype has just a few counts. The chain employs TRBV6-1 and TRBJ2-7; the D is unclear. Trimming removed 1 base at V and 3 bases at J, with 10 bases between. The CDR3 covers 14 residues. Germline V lookup: CDR1 MNHNS, CDR2 SASEGT. CDR3 DNA sequence: TGTGCCAGCAGTGAAGAACGGCCCAGCTACGAGCAGTACTTC. Translating it yields CASSEERPSYEQYF.

The chain has TRBV20-1 and TRBJ2-7; D assignment may be TRBD1 or TRBD2 (5 bases each). Per the germline V gene, CDR1 is DFQATT and CDR2 is SNEGSKA (reference sequence). The CDR3 extends over 12 amino acids. The CDR3 nucleotides are TGCAGCGGACGGGACGAAGGCTACGAGCAGTACTTC. Residues: CSGRDEGYEQYF.

This clonotype was detected many times. The V and J genes are TRBV28 and TRBJ2-7, with D possibly TRBD2 on 6 matching bases. This CDR3 has 15 residues. The germline CDR1 and CDR2 sequences are MDHEN and SYDVKM. The V gene lost 6 bases and the J gene lost 0 bases, with 15 bases spanning the gap. The CDR3 nucleotides are TGTGCCAGCAGAACCCTTGGGGGGATCTCCTACGAGCAGTACTTC. Translation gives CASRTLGGISYEQYF.

In this sample, this clonotype turned up many times. The rearrangement links TRBV2 to TRBJ2-5, with 13 bases fitting TRBD2. Unmatched junction bases numbered 4, after V lost 6 bases and J lost 0 bases. The germline V gene encodes CDR1 SNHLY and CDR2 FYNNEI. There are 16 residues in the CDR3. The CDR3 sequence: CASRGLAGKYQETQYF. In nucleotides, the CDR3 is TGTGCCAGCAGGGGACTAGCGGGGAAGTACCAAGAGACCCAGTACTTC.